The TCR beta chain described here comes from a study of identical twins. General study findings and limits: Invariant MAIT and iNKT cells are populations that could partly confound zero-insertion analyses. In monozygotic twins, models underestimated the sharing of out-of-frame TCR alpha. Not following the same donors, the study drew its conclusions from cross-sectional statistical analysis.

In the case of this clonotype: The antigen is unknown.

A universal primer site was created by template switching, with the cDNA bearing unique molecular identifiers. TCRdb ran MiXCR on the 5' RACE reads and lists one entry per CDR3 protein. The top ten hold around 1.6% of the sample, which has under 900,000 distinct CDR3 sequences, about 12% seen once. The sample also formed part of further work on yellow fever vaccine responses in identical twins.

Sequenced input: PBMCs. The clonotype originates from a woman under 30 in good health.

The CDR3 DNA sequence: TGTGCCAGCAGCCAATTAGCGGATCCCGCCGAGACCCAGTACTTC. It yields the protein CASSQLADPAETQYF. The chain employs TRBV3-1 and TRBJ2-5; the D gene is possibly TRBD2 (6 bases). Between the trimmed V and J ends, which lost 2 bases and 5 bases, there was a span of 15 bases. CDR1 and CDR2 from the germline V gene are LGHDT and YNNKEL (reference sequence). The CDR3 consists of 15 residues.